A selection of T cell receptor beta chains follows, all from one sample in a study of cytomegalovirus exposure and HLA in healthy donors. Sequencing used immunoSEQ multiplex PCR; TCRdb keeps in-frame clones, though not all of them. The repertoire includes over 150,000 clones, more than 60% of them detected once, and less than 4.5% sits in the top ten. Sequencing was performed on PBMCs. Every receptor here comes from a woman aged 55 to 70 in good health and CMV-seropositive. The CDR3 runs from the conserved cysteine through the conserved F or W. The D gene is left open where the match is weak. Where a row states a size, it is once, few, many or the class of an expanded clone; other rows omit it.

. | . | TRBJ2-2 | TRBV7-3 | TGTGCCAGCAGCTTGTCGGGGATCACCGGGGAGCTGTTTTTT | CASSLSGITGELFF
. | TRBD1 | TRBJ2-5 | TRBV7-2 | TGTGCCAGCAGCTTGTCAGGGGGCTGGGAGACCCAGTACTTC | CASSLSGGWETQYF
. | TRBD2 | TRBJ2-7 | TRBV19 | TGTGCCACCAGCGAGGGAGGGCCTTATTTCGAGCAGTACTTC | CATSEGGPYFEQYF
. | . | TRBJ2-1 | TRBV27 | TGTGCCAGCAGGCTAGATAAGAGCGCCCCCTCCTACAATGAGCAGTTCTTC | CASRLDKSAPSYNEQFF
few | . | TRBJ2-7 | TRBV2 | TGTGCCAGGAGGGGGACGGCCTACGAGCAGTACTTC | CARRGTAYEQYF
. | . | TRBJ1-1 | TRBV11-2 | TGTGCCAGCAGCTTAGAAGGGGGAACCACTGAAGCTTTCTTT | CASSLEGGTTEAFF
. | . | TRBJ1-5 | TRBV5-1 | TGCGCCAGCAGCTTGGAAGGGGGGGATCAGCCCCAGCATTTT | CASSLEGGDQPQHF
. | . | TRBJ2-4 | TRBV19 | TGTGCCAGTAGTACGGTTGACATTCAGTACTTC | CASSTVDIQYF
. | TRBD1 | TRBJ1-1 | TRBV7-2 | TGTGCCAGCAGCCATGGGACAGGGGGAACTGAAGCTTTCTTT | CASSHGTGGTEAFF
. | . | TRBJ2-1 | TRBV5-6 | TGTGCCAGCAGCTTGGACTATGAGCAGTTCTTC | CASSLDYEQFF
. | TRBD1 | TRBJ1-5 | TRBV28 | TGTGCCAGCAGTTGGGGACAGGGAAATCAGCCCCAGCATTTT | CASSWGQGNQPQHF
. | TRBD1 | TRBJ2-7 | TRBV5-6 | TGTGCCAGCAGATCAGACAGGGCCCTAGGGAGTTTCTACGAGCAGTACTTC | CASRSDRALGSFYEQYF
few | . | TRBJ2-5 | TRBV19 | TGTGCCAGTAGTAGGGTCTGGGCCGATGAGACCCAGTACTTC | CASSRVWADETQYF
. | TRBD2 | TRBJ2-7 | TRBV29-1 | TGCAGCGGCGGGAGGGAGGGCTCCTACGAGCAGTACTTC | CSGGREGSYEQYF
few | . | TRBJ1-2 | TRBV5-1 | TGCGCCAGCAGCTCCGGACAGATCTATGGCTACACCTTC | CASSSGQIYGYTF
. | TRBD2 | TRBJ2-2 | TRBV7-2 | TGTGCCAGCAGCCCGGGGGGAGCCGGGGAGCTGTTTTTT | CASSPGGAGELFF
. | TRBD1 | TRBJ2-6 | TRBV5-1 | TGCGCCAGCAGCTTGGGGGACAGCTCTGGGGCCAACGGCCTGACTTTC | CASSLGDSSGANGLTF
. | . | TRBJ2-1 | TRBV28 | TGTGCCAGCGGGGACAAACAGCAGGGTTGGTTCTTC | CASGDKQQGWFF
few | . | TRBJ2-2 | TRBV6-1 | TGTGCCACCAAGACGACAAGTCCGAACACCGGGGAGCTGTTTTTT | CATKTTSPNTGELFF
. | TRBD1 | TRBJ1-2 | TRBV6-5 | TGTGCCAGCAGTTACTCGATTACAGGGGCGGGCTATGGCTACACCTTC | CASSYSITGAGYGYTF
. | . | TRBJ2-7 | TRBV7-2 | TGTGCCATCTCACTCGGCAGGGTCGAGCAGTACTTC | CAISLGRVEQYF
once | TRBD1 | TRBJ1-1 | TRBV7-8 | TGTGCCAGCAGCTTAACAGGGGGCACGGGCACTGAAGCTTTCTTT | CASSLTGGTGTEAFF
. | . | TRBJ2-3 | TRBV5-1 | TGCGCCAGCAGCTTTAACTGGGGGGGGCAAGATACGCAGTATTTT | CASSFNWGGQDTQYF
. | . | TRBJ2-7 | TRBV30 | TGTGCCTGGAGTGGGAGGGCCGAGCAGTACTTC | CAWSGRAEQYF
. | . | TRBJ2-2 | TRBV7-3 | TGTGCCAGCAGCTTAAGTATAAACACCGGGGAGCTGTTTTTT | CASSLSINTGELFF
. | TRBD1 | TRBJ2-7 | TRBV2 | TGTGCCAGCAAGGAACAGGGGGCCACCTACGAGCAGTACTTC | CASKEQGATYEQYF
. | . | TRBJ1-3 | TRBV7-2 | TGTGCCAGCAGCTTAGGGTACACAGCCCGCTCTGGAAACACCATATATTTT | CASSLGYTARSGNTIYF
few | . | TRBJ1-1 | TRBV5-4 | TGTGCCAGCAGTCGGGACATGAACACTGAAGCTTTCTTT | CASSRDMNTEAFF
. | TRBD1 | TRBJ2-5 | TRBV6-5 | TGTGCCAACTATAAGCGGACAGGGGGCTGTGAGACCCAGTACTTC | CANYKRTGGCETQYF
. | . | TRBJ1-1 | TRBV7-3 | TGTGCCAGCAGCCCCCAACAGGGTATGAACACTGAAGCTTTCTTT | CASSPQQGMNTEAFF
. | TRBD1 | TRBJ1-2 | TRBV2 | TGTGCCAGCAGCAAAGACAGGGGGGGTTCTTACTATGGCTACACCTTC | CASSKDRGGSYYGYTF
. | TRBD2 | TRBJ2-7 | TRBV5-1 | TGCGTCAGCAGCAAGCGGGAGGTCTACGAGCAGTACTTC | CVSSKREVYEQYF
. | . | TRBJ2-3 | TRBV10-2 | TGCGCCAGCAGTGGGCTAGATACAGATACGCAGTATTTT | CASSGLDTDTQYF
. | TRBD1 | TRBJ1-6 | TRBV28 | TGTGCCAGCAGTGACAGGGGGTATTCACCCCTCCACTTT | CASSDRGYSPLHF
. | TRBD2 | TRBJ2-7 | TRBV11-3 | TGTGCCAGCAGCCCTAGCGGCTCCTACGAGCAGTACTTC | CASSPSGSYEQYF
. | . | TRBJ2-4 | TRBV28 | TGTGCCAGCAGTTCAGGGGACAAAAACATTCAGTACTTC | CASSSGDKNIQYF
. | . | TRBJ1-6 | TRBV7-9 | TGTGCCAGCAGCTTACAGGGGAATAATTCACCCCTCCACTTT | CASSLQGNNSPLHF
. | . | TRBJ1-3 | TRBV19 | TGTGCCAGTAGTATAGGACACCGCTCTGGAAACACCATATATTTT | CASSIGHRSGNTIYF
few | . | TRBJ2-1 | TRBV6-6 | TGTGCCAGCGTCGGGGTAGCAGATAGCAATGAGCAGTTCTTC | CASVGVADSNEQFF
. | TRBD2 | TRBJ2-7 | TRBV28 | TGTGCCAGCAGTTTCCTAGCGGGGTACGAGCAGTACTTC | CASSFLAGYEQYF